These 17 T cell receptor beta chains share one sample of origin, sequenced in a study of T cell responses to AZD1222 COVID-19 vaccine. Assay: immunoSEQ multiplex PCR; the TCRdb copy retains only in-frame clones and omits some. Among some 96,000 clones listed, 87% were seen once. The specimen comprised peripheral blood, sampled on day 0 of AZD1222 vaccination. Receptors originate from an adult in good health.

This clone came up once. J is TRBJ1-1 and V is TRBV29-1; perhaps TRBD1 as D (5 bases). The germline V and J ends were trimmed by 6 bases and 0 bases, with 11 bases remaining between them. Germline CDR1 is SQVTM and CDR2 is ANQGSEA. This CDR3 comprises 13 residues. CDR3 loop: CSVAGTLNTEAFF. CDR3 sequence (DNA): TGCAGCGTCGCCGGGACGTTGAACACTGAAGCTTTCTTT.

The chain links TRBV2 to TRBJ1-1, with D possibly being TRBD1 (5 bases). The CDR3 contains 14 residues. Trimming shortened V by 11 bases and J by 1 base, and 17 bases separated the two germline ends. Germline CDR1 SNHLY, CDR2 FYNNEI. The DNA of the CDR3 is TGTGCCGCTCAGGGAGATTTGGGGAACACTGAAGCTTTCTTT. Encoded protein: CAAQGDLGNTEAFF. The full variable domain, its missing parts supplied by reference TRBV2 and TRBJ1-1, is EPEVTQTPSHQVTQMGQEVILRCVPISNHLYFYWYRQILGQKVEFLVSFYNNEISEKSEIFDDQFSVERPDGSNFTLKIRSTKLEDSAMYFCAAQGDLGNTEAFFGQGTRLTVV.

This chain uses TRBV27 with TRBJ2-7, with a weak D call TRBD1 (6 bases). CDR1 is MNHEY and CDR2 is SMNVEV in the germline V gene (reference sequence). There are 15 residues in the CDR3. V dropped 3 bases and J dropped 0 bases, with 12 bases sitting between them. DNA for the CDR3: TGTGCCAGCAGTTTGGGGGCACACAGCTCCTACGAGCAGTACTTC. Its protein product is CASSLGAHSSYEQYF.

In its sample, this clone was seen a few times. J is TRBJ1-5 and V is TRBV7-8, with no clear D. This CDR3 comprises 15 residues. Germline V gene sequence: CDR1 SGHVS, CDR2 FQNEAQ. V was cut by 0 bases and J by 2 bases, with 8 bases left in between. CDR3 coding DNA: TGTGCCAGCAGCTTAGCGTCTGGGCGCAATCAGCCCCAGCATTTT. Its protein is CASSLASGRNQPQHF.

The V and J genes are TRBV7-6 and TRBJ2-7, with D perhaps TRBD2 (5 bases). Germline values: CDR1 SGHVS, CDR2 FNYEAQ. The CDR3 contains 14 residues. Between the trimmed V and J ends, which lost 5 bases and 0 bases, there was a span of 11 bases. This chain's CDR3 is CASSPAVSSYEQYF. The CDR3 bases are TGTGCCAGCAGCCCAGCGGTTTCCTCCTACGAGCAGTACTTC.

The chain recombines TRBV19 with TRBJ2-3, with 8 positions matching TRBD2. The CDR3 has 14 amino acids. The germline CDR1 and CDR2 sequences are LNHDA and SQIVND (reference sequence). V dropped 10 bases and J dropped 1; count of bases not matched to a gene: 7. The CDR3 coding sequence is TGTGCCACCGACTCTAGCGGGCGCACAGATACGCAGTATTTT. Its translation is CATDSSGRTDTQYF.

The gene calls are TRBV19 and TRBJ1-1; weak D call: TRBD1 (6 bases). Trimming shortened V by 0 bases and J by 1 base, and 6 bases separated the two germline ends. The CDR3 totals 14 residues. Germline V lookup: CDR1 LNHDA, CDR2 SQIVND (reference sequence). The CDR3 DNA follows: TGTGCCAGTAGTATAGACAGGGGGAACACTGAAGCTTTCTTT. Amino acid sequence: CASSIDRGNTEAFF.

The chain combines TRBV4-1 with TRBJ2-1; 10 bases line up with TRBD2. Germline CDR1 MGHRA, CDR2 YSYEKL. The CDR3 consists of 15 residues. The V and J ends lost 4 bases and 7 bases, in that order; junction bases with no gene match: 7. CDR3 DNA sequence: TGCGCCAGCAGCCCCTCTAGCGGGGGTAGGAATGAGCAGTTCTTC. Encoded protein: CASSPSSGGRNEQFF.

This rearrangement joins TRBV5-1 to TRBJ2-1, with TRBD2 matching over 13 bases. V dropped 5 bases and J dropped 6; count of bases not matched to a gene: 11. The CDR3 runs 17 residues. The germline gives CDR1 SGHRS, CDR2 YFSETQ. The DNA for the CDR3 is TGCGCCAGCAGAGGACGACTAGCGGGGGGAGAGGGCAATGAGCAGTTCTTC. It codes for CASRGRLAGGEGNEQFF.

This rearrangement joins TRBV7-2 to TRBJ1-1; possible D gene TRBD1, 5 bases. The germline CDR1 and CDR2 sequences are SGHTA and FQGNSA. The CDR3 loop spans 12 amino acids. Between the trimmed V and J ends, which lost 2 bases and 12 bases, there was a span of 13 bases. CDR3 nucleotide sequence: TGTGCCAGCAGCTTACAGGGTCGGGACTCTTTCTTT. Translation gives CASSLQGRDSFF.

The chain is built from TRBV11-2 and TRBJ2-1; D is perhaps TRBD2 (6 bases). Trimming pared 0 bases from V and 6 bases from J, leaving 12 bases between. Germline V CDR1 and CDR2: SGHAT, FQNNGV. There are 15 residues in the CDR3. Written as DNA, the CDR3 is TGTGCCAGCAGCTTAGAACCCGGGGACTTCAATGAGCAGTTCTTC. Its translation: CASSLEPGDFNEQFF.

This sequence joins TRBV30 and TRBJ1-2; 7 bases are shared with TRBD1. Germline CDR1 reads GTSNPN; CDR2 reads SVGIG (reference sequence). J lost 6 bases, V lost 3 bases, and 7 bases had no gene match. This CDR3 has 13 residues. CDR3 sequence (DNA): TGTGCCTGGAGCCCTAACGGACAGGATGGCTACACCTTC. Residues: CAWSPNGQDGYTF.

This clone was observed a few times. The chain carries TRBV7-2 and TRBJ1-6, with D unclear. The CDR3 has 13 amino acids. V lost 2 bases, J lost 10 bases, and 9 bases lay in between. Per germline, CDR1 SGHTA and CDR2 FQGNSA. The CDR3 region is CASSLFLGSPLHF. The DNA for the CDR3 is TGTGCCAGCAGCTTATTTCTGGGATCACCCCTCCACTTT.

CDR3 nucleotide sequence: TGCGCCAGCAGGATAGCGGGAGGCTCCACCGGGGAGCTGTTTTTT. It specifies CASRIAGGSTGELFF. The chain uses TRBV5-1 and TRBJ2-2; 10 nucleotides align to TRBD2. The CDR3 length is 15 residues. From germline, CDR1 is SGHRS and CDR2 YFSETQ. Trimming took 5 bases from V and 4 from J; bases not matched to a gene: 5.

The genes are TRBV9 and TRBJ2-3, with 9 positions matching TRBD2. The CDR3 consists of 16 residues. V lost 3 bases, J lost 1 base, and 6 bases stayed unmatched. Germline assignment: CDR1 SGDLS and CDR2 YYNGEE. The CDR3 DNA sequence: TGTGCCAGCAGCGCTAGCGGGGCGGGGGGCACAGATACGCAGTATTTT. It is translated as CASSASGAGGTDTQYF. Drawing the rest from reference TRBV9 and TRBJ2-3, the complete variable domain is DSGVTQTPKHLITATGQRVTLRCSPRSGDLSVYWYQQSLDQGLQFLIQYYNGEERAKGNILERFSAQQFPDLHSELNLSSLELGDSALYFCASSASGAGGTDTQYFGPGTRLTVL.

The chain joins TRBV18 to TRBJ1-4; 9 bases align to TRBD1. The J segment lost 7 bases and the V segment lost 6 bases, leaving 3 bases of the junction unmatched. This CDR3 has 13 residues. Germline V gene lookup returns CDR1 KGHSH and CDR2 LQKENI. CDR3 region: CASSGTGIEKLFF. CDR3 nucleotide sequence: TGTGCCAGCTCCGGGACAGGGATTGAAAAACTGTTTTTT.

V usage is TRBV7-2 and J usage is TRBJ1-2, with a weak D call TRBD1 (6 bases). The V end lost 3 bases, the J end lost 6 bases, and 8 bases lay between the germline ends. Germline V gene lookup returns CDR1 SGHTA and CDR2 FQGNSA. CDR3 length: 12 residues. The chain's CDR3 is CASSLSGDGYTF. The CDR3 DNA reads TGTGCCAGCAGCTTGTCAGGGGATGGCTACACCTTC.